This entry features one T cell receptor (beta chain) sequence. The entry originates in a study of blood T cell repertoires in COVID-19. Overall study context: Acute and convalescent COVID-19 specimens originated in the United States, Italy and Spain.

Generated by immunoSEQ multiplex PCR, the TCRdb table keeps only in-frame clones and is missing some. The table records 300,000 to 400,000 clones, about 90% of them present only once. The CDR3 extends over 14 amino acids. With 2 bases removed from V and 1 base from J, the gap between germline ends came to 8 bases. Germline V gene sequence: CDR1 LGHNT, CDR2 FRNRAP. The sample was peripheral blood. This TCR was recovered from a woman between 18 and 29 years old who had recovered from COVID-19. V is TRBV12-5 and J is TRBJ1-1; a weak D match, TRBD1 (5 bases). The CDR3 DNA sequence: TGTGCTAGTGGTTTGAGCCAGGGGAACACTGAAGCTTTCTTT. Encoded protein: CASGLSQGNTEAFF. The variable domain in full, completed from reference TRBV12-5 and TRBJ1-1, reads DARVTQTPRHKVTEMGQEVTMRCQPILGHNTVFWYRQTMMQGLELLAYFRNRAPLDDSGMPKDRFSAEMPDATLATLKIQPSEPRDSAVYFCASGLSQGNTEAFFGQGTRLTVV.